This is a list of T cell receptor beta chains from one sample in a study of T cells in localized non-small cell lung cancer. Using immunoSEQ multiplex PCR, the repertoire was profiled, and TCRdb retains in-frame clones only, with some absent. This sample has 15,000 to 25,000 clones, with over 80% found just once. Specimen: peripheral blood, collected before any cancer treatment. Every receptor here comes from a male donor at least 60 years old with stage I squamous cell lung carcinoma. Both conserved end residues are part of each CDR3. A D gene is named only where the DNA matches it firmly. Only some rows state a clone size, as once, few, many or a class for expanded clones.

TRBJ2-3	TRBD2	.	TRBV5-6	TGTGCCAGCAGCTCACAAACTAGCGGGAGTCGGTATACGCAGTATTTT	CASSSQTSGSRYTQYF
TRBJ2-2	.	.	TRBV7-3	TGTGCCAGCAGCGGCAGTCCCCGAGGGATTACCGGGGAGCTGTTTTTT	CASSGSPRGITGELFF
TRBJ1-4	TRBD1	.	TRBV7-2	TGTGCCAGCAGTTCACCCGGGACAGGGGGCGTGTGGGATGAAAAACTGTTTTTT	CASSSPGTGGVWDEKLFF
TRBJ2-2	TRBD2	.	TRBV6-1	TGTGCCAGCAGAGCCGGGACTAGCGGGAGCGGGGAGCTGTTTTTT	CASRAGTSGSGELFF
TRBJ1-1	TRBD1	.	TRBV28	TGTGCCAGCAGTCCCGTGGGACAGGTAACGAACACTGAAGCTTTCTTT	CASSPVGQVTNTEAFF
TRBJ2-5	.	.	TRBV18	TGTGCCAGCTCACCCCCAGGCGAGACCCAGTACTTC	CASSPPGETQYF
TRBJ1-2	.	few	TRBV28	TGTGCCAGCAGCCCGAACCTGGGGGCCACTAACTATGGCTACACCTTC	CASSPNLGATNYGYTF
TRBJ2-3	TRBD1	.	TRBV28	TGTGCCAGCAGCTTAGAGATTAGGGGGCCTTTCACAGATACGCAGTATTTT	CASSLEIRGPFTDTQYF
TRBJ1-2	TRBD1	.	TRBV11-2	TGTGCCAGCAGCCCGGGACAGAACTATGGCTACACCTTC	CASSPGQNYGYTF
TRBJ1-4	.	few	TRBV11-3	TGTGCCAGCAGCACTCGACAGTCATCGGGTCTGTTTTTT	CASSTRQSSGLFF
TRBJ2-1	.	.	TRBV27	TGTGCCAGCAGTCCCTCAACGAGCTTCTCCTACAATGAGCAGTTCTTC	CASSPSTSFSYNEQFF
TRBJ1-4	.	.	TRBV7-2	TGTGCCAGCAGCTTATACAGTCCCAATGAAAAACTGTTTTTT	CASSLYSPNEKLFF
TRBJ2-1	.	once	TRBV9	TGTGCCAGCAGCAATACCAGGGTCACTATCGGCGGTGAGCAGTTCTTC	CASSNTRVTIGGEQFF
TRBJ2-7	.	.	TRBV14	TGTGCCAGCAGCCAAGACTTCGTTTACGAGCAGTACTTC	CASSQDFVYEQYF
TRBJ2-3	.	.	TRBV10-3	TGTGCCATCAGTGGGAGTGACACAGATACGCAGTATTTT	CAISGSDTDTQYF
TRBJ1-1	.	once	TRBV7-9	TGTGCCAGCAGCGGGACGGTGAACACTGAAGCTTTCTTT	CASSGTVNTEAFF
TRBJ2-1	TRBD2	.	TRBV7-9	TGTGCCAGCAGCTTACTAGCGGGAGAGGCTGGTAATGAGCAGTTCTTC	CASSLLAGEAGNEQFF
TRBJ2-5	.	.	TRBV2	TGTGCCAGCCATCAAGAGACCCAGTACTTC	CASHQETQYF
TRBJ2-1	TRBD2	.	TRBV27	TGTGCCAGCAGTTTCAGACTAGCGGGTATTCGGGACAATGAGCAGTTCTTC	CASSFRLAGIRDNEQFF
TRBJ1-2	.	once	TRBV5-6	TGTGCCAGCAGCTTGGTGGAGGGAGGATCCTATGGCTACACCTTC	CASSLVEGGSYGYTF
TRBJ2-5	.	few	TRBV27	TGTGCCAGCAAGAAGGTTGTTTTGGGGGGGCTTTCCCTTAAAGAGACCCAGTACTTC	CASKKVVLGGLSLKETQYF
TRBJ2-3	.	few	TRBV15	TGTGCCACCAGCACGAGGCAGGGAGGAGGGGGTACGCAGTATTTT	CATSTRQGGGGTQYF
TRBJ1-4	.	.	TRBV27	TGTGCCAGCAGTTTAAACAGTGGGGAAAAACTGTTTTTT	CASSLNSGEKLFF
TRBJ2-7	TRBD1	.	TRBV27	TGTGCCAGCAGTTTATTGGGACAGGGAAGCGAGCAGTACTTC	CASSLLGQGSEQYF
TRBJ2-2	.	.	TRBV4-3	TGCGCCAGCAGCCAAGGACTTACGAACACCGGGGAGCTGTTTTTT	CASSQGLTNTGELFF
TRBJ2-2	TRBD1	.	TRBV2	TGTGCCAGCAGTGCGATGGACAGGGGGCAAACCGGGGAGCTGTTTTTT	CASSAMDRGQTGELFF
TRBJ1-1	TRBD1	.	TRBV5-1	TGCGCCAGCTCTCCGGACAGGGACACTGAAGCTTTCTTT	CASSPDRDTEAFF
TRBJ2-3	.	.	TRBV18	TGTGCCAGCTCACCGGGGTGGACCTCTGGCACAGATACGCAGTATTTT	CASSPGWTSGTDTQYF
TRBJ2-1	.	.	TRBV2	TGTGCCAGCAGTTTACAGGGTGGGGGCTCCTACAATGAGCAGTTCTTC	CASSLQGGGSYNEQFF
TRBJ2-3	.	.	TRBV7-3	TGTGCCAGCGGTAGCACAGATACGCAGTATTTT	CASGSTDTQYF
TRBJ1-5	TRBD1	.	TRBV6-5	TGTGCCAGCAGGACAGGGGGCGGGGGGGGTCAGCCCCAGCATTTT	CASRTGGGGGQPQHF
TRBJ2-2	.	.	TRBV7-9	TGTGCCAGCAGCTCGCCGGGGGCAGTTGGCACCGGGGAGCTGTTTTTT	CASSSPGAVGTGELFF
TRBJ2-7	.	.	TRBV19	TGTGCCAGTAGTATGGACGCGGGAAGGGGCTACGAGCAGTACTTC	CASSMDAGRGYEQYF
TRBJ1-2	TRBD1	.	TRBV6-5	TGTGCCAGCAGTTACTCCCAGGGGGGGAGCTACACCTTC	CASSYSQGGSYTF
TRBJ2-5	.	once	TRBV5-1	TGCGCCAGCAGCCCCGGGACTTGGGGGGATAGGGGGACCCAGTACTTC	CASSPGTWGDRGTQYF
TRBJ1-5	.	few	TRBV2	TGTGCCAGTGGACAGAATCATCAGCCCCAGCATTTT	CASGQNHQPQHF
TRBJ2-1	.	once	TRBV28	TGTGCCAGCAGTTCTGGGGGGAGTGGGGATGAGCAGTTCTTC	CASSSGGSGDEQFF
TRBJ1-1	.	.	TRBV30	TGTGCCTGGAGTCCAGGGCGGGCTGAAGCTTTCTTT	CAWSPGRAEAFF
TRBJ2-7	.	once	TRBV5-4	TGTGCCAGCAGGTCCGGGAATACCATCTACGAGCAGTACTTC	CASRSGNTIYEQYF
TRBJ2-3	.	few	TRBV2	TGTGCCAGCAGTGAGGGGGATAACCCCACAGATACGCAGTATTTT	CASSEGDNPTDTQYF
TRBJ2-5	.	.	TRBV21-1	TGTGCCAGCAGCCCCCGGGTGGGGACAGGCCTTCAAGAGACCCAGTACTTC	CASSPRVGTGLQETQYF
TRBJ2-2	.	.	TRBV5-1	TGCGCCAGCAGTCGACTGTCGAACACCGGGGAGCTGTTTTTT	CASSRLSNTGELFF
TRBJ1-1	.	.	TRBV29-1	TGCAGCGTTTCCCGGGACATGAACACTGAAGCTTTCTTT	CSVSRDMNTEAFF
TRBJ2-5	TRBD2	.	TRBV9	TGTGCCAGCAGCGTAGCTGCAGCGGGACTCCCGGAGACCCAGTACTTC	CASSVAAAGLPETQYF
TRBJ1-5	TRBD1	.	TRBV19	TGTGCCAGTACCGACGGGACAGGGAAATCCCAGCATTTT	CASTDGTGKSQHF
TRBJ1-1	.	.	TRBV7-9	TGTGCCAGCGGTACCAGAGGGGGGCTCGAAGCTTTCTTT	CASGTRGGLEAFF
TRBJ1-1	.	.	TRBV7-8	TGTGCCAGCAGCTTCCTAGGGGGTCTGAACACTGAAGCTTTCTTT	CASSFLGGLNTEAFF
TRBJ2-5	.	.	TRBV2	TGTGCCAGCAACTCTTTGGACGGGGATAGGGAGACCCAGTACTTC	CASNSLDGDRETQYF
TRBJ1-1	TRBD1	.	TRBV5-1	TGCGCCAGCAGCTACACGGACAGGGGGCCCGCTGAAGCTTTCTTT	CASSYTDRGPAEAFF
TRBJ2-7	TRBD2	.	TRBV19	TGTGCCAGTAGTATAACTAGCGGGACATACGAGCAGTACTTC	CASSITSGTYEQYF
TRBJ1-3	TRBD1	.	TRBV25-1	TGTGCCAGCCAACTCCGGGACAGGGGAAACACCATATATTTT	CASQLRDRGNTIYF
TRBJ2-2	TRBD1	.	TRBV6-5	TGTGCCAGCAGACCCGGACAGGCCACCGGGGAGCTGTTTTTT	CASRPGQATGELFF
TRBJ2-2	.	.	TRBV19	TGTGCCAGTAGTACTATCAGGGCCGTCGGGGAGCTGTTTTTT	CASSTIRAVGELFF
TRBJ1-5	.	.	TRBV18	TGTGCCAGCTCACCCCGGGGCCGGGCGGGCAATCAGCCCCAGCATTTT	CASSPRGRAGNQPQHF
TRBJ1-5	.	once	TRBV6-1	TGTGCCAGCAGTGAAACCCCAGGGACTCAGCCCCAGCATTTT	CASSETPGTQPQHF
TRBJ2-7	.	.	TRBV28	TGTGCCAGCAGTTTAAGGGGATCCGTGAAGATTTCCTACGAGCAGTACTTC	CASSLRGSVKISYEQYF